This T cell receptor (beta chain) was recovered during a study of tissue T cells after allogeneic stem cell transplantation. Study findings and constraints: Sampling depth was limited, and the cohort was small and clinically varied. Some tissue clones might be persisting host cells; their alloreactivity or antigen specificity was not determined. Shared clones across patients were few; motif clustering revealed tissue-specific shared signatures. Anatomically similar tissues had similar TCR repertoires within each patient.

The CDR3 is made up of 14 amino acids. Unmatched junction bases numbered 6, after V lost 5 bases and J lost 7 bases. Per germline, CDR1 KGHPV and CDR2 FQNQEV (reference sequence). As for this clone: What it binds is unknown. Gene names and germline match the mouse. The read terminates 1 residue ahead of where the CDR3 ends, so the germline J gene completes it.

Sequencing used immunoSEQ multiplex PCR; TCRdb keeps in-frame clones, though not all of them. The top ten hold approximately 5.4% of the sample, which has approximately 9,000 clones, roughly a third seen once. Regarding time point: mouse harvest day 14 after allogeneic transplant. The graft held 10^6 splenic CD5+ T cells and 10^7 T-cell-depleted bone marrow cells. Specimen: skin. The genes are TRBV26 and TRBJ2-7, with 12 bases fitting TRBD2. This clonotype originated in a female BALB/c mouse given C57BL/6 T cells with graft-versus-host disease after an allogeneic hematopoietic cell transplant. The DNA read from the CDR3 is TGTGCCAGCAGTTCCGGGACTGGGGGGCGGGAACAGTAC. This translates into CASSSGTGGREQY. The full CDR3 reads CASSSGTGGREQYF.